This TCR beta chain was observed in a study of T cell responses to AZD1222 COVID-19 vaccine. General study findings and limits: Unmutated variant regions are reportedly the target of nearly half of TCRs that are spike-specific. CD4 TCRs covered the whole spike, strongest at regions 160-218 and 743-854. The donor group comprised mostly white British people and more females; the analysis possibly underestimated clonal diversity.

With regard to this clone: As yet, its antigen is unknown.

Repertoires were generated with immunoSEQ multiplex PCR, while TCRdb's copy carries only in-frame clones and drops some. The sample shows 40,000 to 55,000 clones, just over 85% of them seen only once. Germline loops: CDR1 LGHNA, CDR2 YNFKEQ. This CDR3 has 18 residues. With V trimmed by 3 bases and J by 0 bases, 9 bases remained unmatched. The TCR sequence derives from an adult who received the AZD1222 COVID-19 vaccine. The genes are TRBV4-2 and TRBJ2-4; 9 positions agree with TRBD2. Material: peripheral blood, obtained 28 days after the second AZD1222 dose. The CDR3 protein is CASSHGESGRLAKNIQYF. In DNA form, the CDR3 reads TGTGCCAGCAGCCACGGGGAAAGCGGGAGGTTAGCCAAAAACATTCAGTACTTC.